This TCR beta chain was documented in a study of T cell changes during pregnancy in multiple sclerosis. The CDR3 length is 14 residues. The V gene's germline CDR1 is SNHLY and CDR2 FYNNEI. Trimming removed 6 bases from V and 2 bases from J; junction bases left unmatched: 3. Clones were sequenced by immunoSEQ multiplex PCR, and TCRdb holds only the in-frame ones, with some missing. The data contain approximately 60,000 clones, roughly 93% of them singletons. The chain combines TRBV2 with TRBJ1-2, with TRBD1 matching 10 bases. This TCR was sampled from a female donor with multiple sclerosis, enrolled in a pregnancy study. The source material was peripheral blood, sampled in the second trimester of pregnancy. In nucleotides, the CDR3 is TGTGCCAGCAGACAGGACAGGGGGAACTATGGCTACACCTTC. Residues: CASRQDRGNYGYTF.